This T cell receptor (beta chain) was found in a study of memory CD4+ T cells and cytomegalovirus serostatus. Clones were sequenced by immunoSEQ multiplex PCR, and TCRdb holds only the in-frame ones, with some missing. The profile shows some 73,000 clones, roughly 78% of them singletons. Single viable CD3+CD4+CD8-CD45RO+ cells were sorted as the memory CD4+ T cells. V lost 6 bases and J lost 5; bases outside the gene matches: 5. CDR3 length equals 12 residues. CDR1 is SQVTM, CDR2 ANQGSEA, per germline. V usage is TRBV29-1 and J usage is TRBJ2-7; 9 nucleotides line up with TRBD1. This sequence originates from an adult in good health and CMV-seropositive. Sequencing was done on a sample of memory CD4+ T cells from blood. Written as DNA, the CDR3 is TGCAGCGTCCGGGACAGGGCCCACGAGCAGTACTTC. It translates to CSVRDRAHEQYF.